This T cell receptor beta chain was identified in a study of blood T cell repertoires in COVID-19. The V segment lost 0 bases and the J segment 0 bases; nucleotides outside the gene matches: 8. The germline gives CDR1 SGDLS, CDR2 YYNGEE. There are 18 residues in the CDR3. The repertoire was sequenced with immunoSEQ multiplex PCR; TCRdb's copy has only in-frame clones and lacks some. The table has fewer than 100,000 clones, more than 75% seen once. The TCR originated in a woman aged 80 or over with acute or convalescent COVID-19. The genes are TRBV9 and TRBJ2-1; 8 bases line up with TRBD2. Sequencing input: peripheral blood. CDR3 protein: CASSVERTAGVSYNEQFF. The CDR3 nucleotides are TGTGCCAGCAGCGTAGAGCGGACAGCGGGAGTCTCCTACAATGAGCAGTTCTTC.